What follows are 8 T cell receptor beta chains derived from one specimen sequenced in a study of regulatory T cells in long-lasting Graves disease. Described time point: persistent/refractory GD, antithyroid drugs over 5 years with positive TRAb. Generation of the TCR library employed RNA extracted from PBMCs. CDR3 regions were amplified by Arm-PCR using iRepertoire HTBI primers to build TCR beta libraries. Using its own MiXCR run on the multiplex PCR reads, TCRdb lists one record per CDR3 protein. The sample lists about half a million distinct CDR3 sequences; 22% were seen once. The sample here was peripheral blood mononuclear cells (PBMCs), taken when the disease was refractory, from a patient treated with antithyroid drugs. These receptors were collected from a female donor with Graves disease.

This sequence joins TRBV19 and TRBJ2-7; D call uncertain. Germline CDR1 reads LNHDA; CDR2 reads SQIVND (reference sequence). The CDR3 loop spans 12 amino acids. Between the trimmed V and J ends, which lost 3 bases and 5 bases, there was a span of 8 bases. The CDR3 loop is CASSIGGNEQYF. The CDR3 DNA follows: TGTGCCAGTAGTATTGGCGGCAACGAGCAGTACTTC.

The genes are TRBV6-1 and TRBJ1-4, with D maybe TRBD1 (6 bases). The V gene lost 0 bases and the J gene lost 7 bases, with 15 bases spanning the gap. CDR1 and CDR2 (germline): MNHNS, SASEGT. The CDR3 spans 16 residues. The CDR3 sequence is CASSEARGGYGEKLFF. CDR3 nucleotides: TGTGCCAGCAGTGAAGCGCGCGGGGGCTACGGTGAAAAACTGTTTTTT.

The CDR3 sequence is CASSPTGGLEPQHF. The CDR3 DNA reads as TGTGCCAGCTCACCGACAGGGGGTTTGGAGCCCCAGCATTTT. This chain joins TRBV18 and TRBJ1-5, with TRBD1 identical over 9 bases. The junction had 5 bases not matched to a gene; V was cut back by 3 bases and J by 8 bases. The CDR3 has 14 amino acids. Germline loops: CDR1 KGHSH, CDR2 LQKENI.

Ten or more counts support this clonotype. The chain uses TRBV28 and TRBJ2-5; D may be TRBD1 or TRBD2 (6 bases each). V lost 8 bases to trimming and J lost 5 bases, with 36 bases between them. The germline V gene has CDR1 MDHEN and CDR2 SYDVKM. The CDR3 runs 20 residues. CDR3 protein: CASPPMEGQQFMGRGETQYF. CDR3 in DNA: TGTGCCAGCCCCCCCATGGAGGGACAACAATTTATGGGAAGGGGGGAGACCCAGTACTTC.

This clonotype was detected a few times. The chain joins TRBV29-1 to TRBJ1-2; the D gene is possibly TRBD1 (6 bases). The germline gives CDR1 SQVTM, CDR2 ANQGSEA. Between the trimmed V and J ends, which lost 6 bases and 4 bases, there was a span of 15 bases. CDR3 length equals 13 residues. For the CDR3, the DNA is TGCAGCGTACAGGGAGACCGTTTCTATGGCTACACCTTC. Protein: CSVQGDRFYGYTF.

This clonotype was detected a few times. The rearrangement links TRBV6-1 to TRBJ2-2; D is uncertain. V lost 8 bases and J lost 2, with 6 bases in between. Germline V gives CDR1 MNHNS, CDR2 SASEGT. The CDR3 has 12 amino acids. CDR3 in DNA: TGTGCCAGCCACCATAACACCGGGGAGCTGTTTTTT. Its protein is CASHHNTGELFF.

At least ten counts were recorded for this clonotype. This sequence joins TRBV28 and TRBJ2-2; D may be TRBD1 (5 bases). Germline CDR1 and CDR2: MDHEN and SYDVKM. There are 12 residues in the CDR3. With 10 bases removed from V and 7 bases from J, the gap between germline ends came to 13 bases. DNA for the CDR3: TGTGCCACCGTAGGGGTAGGCGGGGAGCTGTTTTTT. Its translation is CATVGVGGELFF.

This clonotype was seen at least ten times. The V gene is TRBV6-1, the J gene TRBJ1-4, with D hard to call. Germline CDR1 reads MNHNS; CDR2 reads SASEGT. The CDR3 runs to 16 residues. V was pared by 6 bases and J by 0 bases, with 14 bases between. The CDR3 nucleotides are TGTGCCAGCAGCACCTTGGCGGGTGCAACTAATGAAAAACTGTTTTTT. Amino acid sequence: CASSTLAGATNEKLFF.